The 15 T cell receptor beta chains given below trace back to one sample, sequenced in a study of T cells after yellow fever vaccination. TCRdb ran MiXCR on the 5' RACE reads and lists one entry per CDR3 protein. Counted here are 610,000 or so distinct CDR3 sequences, over 9% occurring once; the ten biggest clones make up about 15%. This specimen consisted of PBMCs, obtained on the day of the yellow fever booster vaccination. These receptors were taken from a man aged 25-40 years who received the YFV17D yellow fever vaccine.

The chain uses TRBV6-1 and TRBJ1-6, with a possible D match to TRBD1 (5 bases). The CDR3 consists of 13 residues. Trimming removed 10 bases from V and 8 bases from J, with 15 bases in between. Germline-derived CDR1 and CDR2 are MNHNS and SASEGT. CDR3 nucleotide sequence: TGTGCCACCAAGGACACGGGGGATTCACCCCTCCACTTT. Translated, it gives CATKDTGDSPLHF.

This sequence joins TRBV7-3 and TRBJ2-1; D possibly matches TRBD1 or TRBD2 (5 bases each). V lost 5 bases and J 8 bases, leaving 16 bases between the germline ends. This CDR3 has 14 amino acids. From germline, CDR1 is SGHTA and CDR2 FQGTGA. This chain's CDR3 is CASSPGTSIDEQFF. CDR3 DNA sequence: TGTGCCAGCAGCCCGGGGACCTCAATCGATGAGCAGTTCTTC.

In this sample, this clonotype turned up a few times. The chain couples TRBV6-2 or TRBV6-3 to TRBJ2-7, with 7 bases lining up with TRBD2. This CDR3 has 11 amino acids. J gave up 11 bases and V 2 bases, and 3 bases lay outside the gene matches. Per germline, CDR1 MNHEY and CDR2 SVGEGT. The CDR3 spells CASSYEREKYF. CDR3 sequence (DNA): TGTGCCAGCAGTTACGAGCGGGAAAAGTACTTC.

This clonotype was detected only a few times. The rearrangement links TRBV2 to TRBJ2-7; D remains ambiguous. The CDR3 loop spans 14 amino acids. The V gene's germline CDR1 is SNHLY and CDR2 FYNNEI. Trimming took 3 bases from V and 1 from J, leaving 10 bases between them. The CDR3 region is CASSDTDYSYEQYF. The CDR3 DNA is TGTGCCAGCAGTGACACTGATTATTCCTACGAGCAGTACTTC.

CDR3 sequence: CASMDTNYGYTF. Written as DNA, the CDR3 is TGTGCCAGCATGGACACCAACTATGGCTACACCTTC. V usage is TRBV2 and J usage is TRBJ1-2; D perhaps matches TRBD1 (5 bases). The V end lost 7 bases, the J end lost 2 bases, and 8 bases lay between the germline ends. CDR3 length: 12 amino acids. In germline, CDR1 is SNHLY, CDR2 FYNNEI.

The chain employs TRBV27 and TRBJ1-5, with D perhaps TRBD1 (6 bases). V lost 0 bases to trimming and J lost 7 bases, with 13 bases between them. Per the germline V gene, CDR1 is MNHEY and CDR2 is SMNVEV (reference sequence). CDR3 size: 15 residues. CDR3 bases: TGTGCCAGCAGTTTATCGGGTAGGGGGACGCAGCCCCAGCATTTT. Protein sequence: CASSLSGRGTQPQHF.

This clonotype was counted a few times. The rearrangement links TRBV6-5 to TRBJ1-1; D is unresolved. The CDR3 extends over 14 amino acids. With 0 bases removed from V and 4 bases from J, the gap between germline ends came to 9 bases. Germline-derived CDR1 and CDR2 are MNHEY and SVGAGI. The CDR3 reads CASSYSGRSTEAFF. The CDR3 DNA reads TGTGCCAGCAGTTACTCGGGCAGAAGCACTGAAGCTTTCTTT.

The chain recombines TRBV9 with TRBJ2-1; 8 bases are a match to TRBD2. CDR3 length: 17 amino acids. Trimming at V came to 6 bases and at J to 0 bases, leaving 11 bases not matched to a gene. Germline lookup yields CDR1 SGDLS and CDR2 YYNGEE. CDR3 nucleotides: TGTGCCAGCACCCCCGGACTAGCCTTAAGCTCCTACAATGAGCAGTTCTTC. Amino acid sequence: CASTPGLALSSYNEQFF.

This clonotype came up a few times. The CDR3 DNA follows: TGTGCCTGGAGTGTAGGTCTAGCGGGAGATTACGAGCAGTACTTC. Its translation: CAWSVGLAGDYEQYF. This rearrangement joins TRBV30 to TRBJ2-7; 10 bases are shared with TRBD2. Trimming removed 0 bases from V and 4 bases from J; junction bases left unmatched: 6. CDR3 length: 15 residues. Germline CDR1 is GTSNPN and CDR2 is SVGIG (reference sequence).

This clonotype has just a few counts. The chain recombines TRBV28 with TRBJ2-7; D remains ambiguous. The CDR3 totals 11 residues. From germline, CDR1 is MDHEN and CDR2 SYDVKM. V was pared by 6 bases and J by 5 bases, with 8 bases between. The CDR3, as DNA: TGTGCCAGCAGCCTTAAGGACGAGCAGTACTTC. Translation: CASSLKDEQYF.

The table lists this clonotype with a few counts. This chain joins TRBV30 and TRBJ1-4; no clear D. V lost 3 bases and J lost 8, with 13 bases in between. Germline V CDR1 and CDR2: GTSNPN, SVGIG (reference sequence). The CDR3 is made up of 13 amino acids. This CDR3 is CAWSNILWEKLFF. CDR3 DNA: TGTGCCTGGAGCAATATCCTTTGGGAAAAACTGTTTTTT.

The chain links TRBV5-6 to TRBJ2-1; 14 bases map to TRBD2. This CDR3 contains 16 residues. J gave up 9 bases and V 3 bases, and 8 bases lay outside the gene matches. Germline V gene data show CDR1 as SGHDT and CDR2 as YYEEEE. The CDR3 protein is CASSYRTSGRMSEQFF. The CDR3 DNA is TGTGCCAGCAGCTATCGGACTAGCGGGAGGATGAGTGAGCAGTTCTTC.

The gene calls are TRBV7-9 and TRBJ2-1; TRBD2 might be the D (5 bases). This CDR3 contains 15 residues. Per germline, CDR1 SEHNR and CDR2 FQNEAQ (reference sequence). The V gene lost 3 bases and the J gene lost 7 bases, with 16 bases spanning the gap. The CDR3 loop is CASSFGNQQANEQFF. The CDR3 coding sequence is TGTGCCAGCAGCTTCGGGAATCAACAAGCAAATGAGCAGTTCTTC.

This chain links TRBV24-1 with TRBJ1-2; D is perhaps TRBD1 (6 bases). This CDR3 contains 16 residues. The germline V gene encodes CDR1 KGHDR and CDR2 SFDVKD. Trimming pared 3 bases from V and 0 bases from J, leaving 13 bases between. The CDR3 is CATSDPAGATNYGYTF. For the CDR3, the DNA is TGTGCCACCAGTGATCCCGCAGGGGCGACTAACTATGGCTACACCTTC.

This clonotype showed up just a few times. The chain uses TRBV12-3 or TRBV12-4 and TRBJ2-2; no definite D call. Trimming pared 7 bases from V and 4 bases from J, leaving 13 bases between. This CDR3 has 14 residues. The CDR3 DNA sequence: TGTGCCAGCACCGGGCGGCGTAGCACCGGGGAGCTGTTTTTT. Protein: CASTGRRSTGELFF.